This TCR beta chain was identified during a study of T cell repertoires in cytomegalovirus infection. Looking at the study overall: An indication of both CMV infection and matching HLA type came from public TCR beta signatures.

Of note for this clonotype: Its antigen is currently unknown.

Each CDR3 protein gets one entry after TCRdb re-called the reads with MiXCR. Among some 600,000 distinct CDR3 sequences listed, approximately 24% were seen once. Study-level results: The ex vivo response was dominated by HLA-C-restricted CMV-specific TCR beta clonotypes.

This TCR derives from a human donor in good health (CMV status not recorded). Some clones in this sample may be carry-over from other donors' samples. The sample taken for sequencing was CD8+ T cells from PBMCs.

CDR3 loop: CASSSGPLEAFF. The CDR3, as DNA: TGTGCCAGTAGTTCGGGGCCGCTTGAAGCTTTCTTT. The V call is TRBV19, the J call TRBJ1-1; D is perhaps TRBD1 (5 bases). The CDR3 length is 12 residues. Germline V CDR1 and CDR2: LNHDA, SQIVND (reference sequence). V was pared by 5 bases and J by 7 bases, with 11 bases between. The full variable domain, completed using reference TRBV19 and TRBJ1-1, is DGGITQSPKYLFRKEGQNVTLSCEQNLNHDAMYWYRQDPGQGLRLIYYSQIVNDFQKGDIAEGYSVSREKKESFPLTVTSAQKNPTAFYLCASSSGPLEAFFGQGTRLTVV.